The sequence of this T cell receptor (beta chain) was determined in a study of blood T cell repertoires in COVID-19. The germline V and J ends were trimmed by 5 bases and 0 bases, with 16 bases remaining between them. Germline V gene lookup returns CDR1 SGHNT and CDR2 YENEEA. The CDR3 runs to 16 residues. Clones were read by immunoSEQ multiplex PCR, and TCRdb kept only the in-frame ones, dropping some. The sample gives around 180,000 clones, roughly 77% of which show up once; less than 20% is in the top ten. The clonotype originates from a woman between 45 and 60 years old with acute COVID-19. Sequenced material: PBMCs or T cells enriched from blood (not recorded which). The genes are TRBV11-3 and TRBJ1-1; maybe TRBD1 (5 bases). DNA for the CDR3: TGTGCCAGCAGCGCCGGTAGGAAGGGGATGAACACTGAAGCTTTCTTT. It is translated as CASSAGRKGMNTEAFF.